This passage covers 30 T cell receptor beta chains from one sample sequenced in a study of T-cell reconstitution after alpha-beta-depleted transplantation in children. Library preparation (for TCRbeta) was performed with unique molecular identifiers. A single record per CDR3 protein comes from TCRdb applying MiXCR to the PCR reads. This table has about 200,000 distinct CDR3 sequences, approximately 6.9% appearing once. The sample consisted of PBMCs, taken before TCRalphabeta/CD19-depleted stem cell transplant. All receptors derive from a boy younger than 10 with acute lymphoblastic leukemia, due to receive a stem cell transplant.

This clonotype was recorded at least ten times. The genes are TRBV28 and TRBJ1-5; D gene unclear. The CDR3 sequence is 15 residues long. The germline gives CDR1 MDHEN, CDR2 SYDVKM. The V end lost 5 bases, the J end lost 4 bases, and 15 bases lay between the germline ends. CDR3 sequence: CASSPTVIMNQPQHF. The CDR3 DNA is TGTGCCAGCAGTCCGACTGTGATCATGAATCAGCCCCAGCATTTT.

This clonotype was seen repeatedly, ten times or more. No DNA is shown, since the ends of the CDR3 on it are uncertain; the CDR3 is the one TCRdb lists. This chain links TRBV12-3 or TRBV12-4 with TRBJ2-3; the table names TRBD1, a call not compared with the DNA. The CDR3 is 14 amino acids long, termini counted. The CDR3 sequence is CASSFGAGTDTQYF.

The chain carries TRBV6-2 or TRBV6-3 and TRBJ2-3; D is possibly TRBD2 (5 bases). The CDR3 totals 16 residues. In germline, CDR1 is MNHEY, CDR2 SVGEGT. Deletions cut 2 bases from V and 0 bases from J, with 12 bases between. The CDR3 nucleotides are TGTGCCAGCAGTTACCCTATCAGCGGTAGCACAGATACGCAGTATTTT. Translated, it gives CASSYPISGSTDTQYF.

This clonotype was counted ten times or more. This rearrangement joins TRBV18 to TRBJ2-1, with 12 positions matching TRBD2. Germline CDR1 and CDR2: KGHSH and LQKENI. Trimming at V came to 3 bases and at J to 6 bases, leaving 3 bases not matched to a gene. The CDR3 length is 15 residues. CDR3 residues: CASSPRTSGTNEQFF. CDR3 coding DNA: TGTGCCAGCTCACCGAGGACTAGCGGGACCAATGAGCAGTTCTTC.

The chain employs TRBV29-1 and TRBJ2-7; 12 bases fit TRBD2. Germline values: CDR1 SQVTM, CDR2 ANQGSEA. The CDR3 loop spans 12 amino acids. J lost 6 bases, V lost 5 bases, and 2 bases had no gene match. The CDR3 nucleotides are TGCAGCGTTTGGGGACTAGCGGGCGAGCAGTACTTC. Amino acids: CSVWGLAGEQYF.

This clonotype turned up a few times. The CDR3 coding sequence is TGCGCCAGCAGCCCGGCAGCGACCTATGGCTACACCTTC. Residues: CASSPAATYGYTF. V and J are TRBV5-1 and TRBJ1-2; D is undetermined. The V gene lost 4 bases and the J gene lost 4 bases, with 11 bases spanning the gap. The CDR3 sequence is 13 residues long. Germline-derived CDR1 and CDR2 are SGHRS and YFSETQ.

This clonotype has ten or more counts. The chain is built from TRBV28 and TRBJ1-2; D remains ambiguous. With 2 bases removed from V and 3 bases from J, the gap between germline ends came to 7 bases. CDR1 is MDHEN and CDR2 is SYDVKM in the germline V gene. This CDR3 comprises 13 residues. This CDR3 is CASSLDVDYGYTF. DNA for the CDR3: TGTGCCAGCAGTTTAGACGTCGACTATGGCTACACCTTC.

This clonotype was counted many times. The V call is TRBV7-9, the J call TRBJ2-3; 9 nucleotides align to TRBD1. Germline loops: CDR1 SEHNR, CDR2 FQNEAQ (reference sequence). After removal of 5 bases from V and 5 bases from J, the junction contained 5 bases not matched to a gene. The CDR3 is 14 residues long. The CDR3 region has the DNA TGTGCCAGCAGCGTGACAGGGGGATTAGATACGCAGTATTTT. Translation: CASSVTGGLDTQYF. The entire variable domain, with the rest obtained from reference TRBV7-9 and TRBJ2-3, is as follows: DTGVSQNPRHKITKRGQNVTFRCDPISEHNRLYWYRQTLGQGPEFLTYFQNEAQLEKSRLLSDRFSAERPKGSFSTLEIQRTEQGDSAMYLCASSVTGGLDTQYFGPGTRLTVL.

This clonotype appeared many times. V is TRBV28 and J is TRBJ2-7, with D possibly matching TRBD1 (6 bases). The CDR3 totals 14 residues. Trimming left V 5 bases short and J 4 bases short, with 15 bases between. Germline CDR1 and CDR2: MDHEN and SYDVKM. The CDR3: CASSPPGHPYEQYF. CDR3 bases: TGTGCCAGCAGTCCTCCGGGACACCCTTACGAGCAGTACTTC.

This clonotype was observed at least ten times. The chain carries TRBV7-9 and TRBJ1-5, with 7 bases aligning to TRBD1. Germline V lookup: CDR1 SEHNR, CDR2 FQNEAQ (reference sequence). CDR3 size: 15 residues. V dropped 5 bases and J dropped 6; count of bases not matched to a gene: 10. CDR3 bases: TGTGCCAGCAGCCCCGACAGGGAACCAGGTCAGCCCCAGCATTTT. This encodes CASSPDREPGQPQHF.

The sample holds many counts of this clonotype. V and J are TRBV28 and TRBJ2-7; possibly TRBD2 for D (5 bases). Germline lookup yields CDR1 MDHEN and CDR2 SYDVKM. The V end was cut by 6 bases, the J end by 6 bases, with 12 bases between. This CDR3 spans 12 amino acids. As DNA, the CDR3 is TGTGCCAGCAGCCTCGGGGAAGGCGAGCAGTACTTC. Translating it yields CASSLGEGEQYF.

This rearrangement joins TRBV7-3 to TRBJ2-2, with TRBD2 matching 7 bases. The V gene's germline CDR1 is SGHTA and CDR2 FQGTGA. This CDR3 region has 16 residues. Losses at the gene ends were 5 bases for V and 7 bases for J; bases not matched to a gene: 13. In nucleotides, the CDR3 is TGTGCCAGCAGCCCTGGGGGGGGACGGAACCACGGGGAGCTGTTTTTT. Protein product: CASSPGGGRNHGELFF.

This clonotype was seen many times. The gene calls are TRBV5-1 and TRBJ2-5; D is undetermined. Germline-derived CDR1 and CDR2 are SGHRS and YFSETQ. Trimming stripped 2 bases from V and 6 bases from J, with 5 bases between. There are 11 residues in the CDR3. CDR3 residues: CASSLGQTQYF. In nucleotides, the CDR3 is TGCGCCAGCAGCTTAGGGCAGACCCAGTACTTC. The variable domain in full, with the rest retrieved from reference TRBV5-1 and TRBJ2-5, is KAGVTQTPRYLIKTRGQQVTLSCSPISGHRSVSWYQQTPGQGLQFLFEYFSETQRNKGNFPGRFSGRQFSNSRSEMNVSTLELGDSALYLCASSLGQTQYFGPGTRLLVL.

This CDR3 is CASSTASRGPYEQYF. CDR3 bases: TGTGCCAGCAGCACGGCTAGCCGGGGCCCCTACGAGCAGTACTTC. The J gene is TRBJ2-7, the V gene TRBV7-2, with D perhaps being TRBD1 or TRBD2 (5 bases each). CDR3 size: 15 residues. Between the trimmed V and J ends, which lost 5 bases and 2 bases, there was a span of 16 bases. Germline V gives CDR1 SGHTA, CDR2 FQGNSA.

This clonotype was detected only a few times. The rearrangement joins TRBV4-1 to TRBJ2-5; D not resolved. Germline-derived CDR1 and CDR2 are MGHRA and YSYEKL. This CDR3 contains 14 residues. V lost 0 bases to trimming and J lost 9 bases, with 14 bases between them. The DNA for the CDR3 is TGCGCCAGCAGCCAAGAATCGCGGCCTCGGGCCCAGTACTTC. It encodes CASSQESRPRAQYF.

At least ten counts were recorded for this clonotype. The chain is built from TRBV12-3 or TRBV12-4 and TRBJ2-3; perhaps TRBD2 as D (5 bases). This CDR3 is 11 amino acids long. Trimming removed 4 bases from V and 11 bases from J, with 10 bases in between. The CDR3 region has the DNA TGTGCCAGCAGTTCGGGGAGCGGGCAGTATTTT. Translation: CASSSGSGQYF.

This clonotype was observed a handful of times. The J gene is TRBJ2-4, the V gene TRBV21-1; TRBD2 is the table's D call and was not checked against the DNA. TRBV21-1 is a documented pseudogene. CDR3 length equals 15 residues. In nucleotides, the CDR3 is TGTGCCAGCAGCGACCGGGACTCGCTTGGACCCAACCGGTACTTC. Amino acids: CASSDRDSLGPNRYF.

This clonotype came up many times. This rearrangement joins TRBV9 to TRBJ2-5, with 7 bases identical to TRBD1. J gave up 2 bases and V 3 bases, and 4 bases lay outside the gene matches. The CDR3 has 14 amino acids. Germline V gene data show CDR1 as SGDLS and CDR2 as YYNGEE. CDR3 nucleotide sequence: TGTGCCAGCAGCGGAGGGGGCAGGCAAGAGACCCAGTACTTC. It translates to CASSGGGRQETQYF. Filled out from reference TRBV9 and TRBJ2-5, the complete variable domain reads DSGVTQTPKHLITATGQRVTLRCSPRSGDLSVYWYQQSLDQGLQFLIQYYNGEERAKGNILERFSAQQFPDLHSELNLSSLELGDSALYFCASSGGGRQETQYFGPGTRLLVL.

In its sample, this clonotype was seen many times. A read error may produce the germline difference seen at one junction end. The chain employs TRBV3-1 and TRBJ1-4; TRBD1 matches 8 bases. The CDR3 is 15 amino acids. Per germline, CDR1 LGHDT and CDR2 YNNKEL (reference sequence). CDR3 bases: TGTGCCAGCAGCCAAGTTGGAGCCTCGGGACAGGTCCTTCTTTTT. Its translation is CASSQVGASGQVLLF. Full variable domain (missing parts from reference TRBV3-1 and TRBJ1-4): DTAVSQTPKYLVTQMGNDKSIKCEQNLGHDTMYWYKQDSKKFLKIMFSYNNKELIINETVPNRFSPKSPDKAHLNLHINSLELGDSAVYFCASSQVGASGQVLLFGSGTQLSVL.

This clonotype was picked up many times. This chain links TRBV7-2 with TRBJ2-2; weak D call: TRBD1 (6 bases). There are 13 residues in the CDR3. V gave up 10 bases and J gave up 8 bases, with 17 bases separating them. Germline V CDR1 and CDR2: SGHTA, FQGNSA. The CDR3 coding sequence is TGTGCCACAGGGGTGGTTCTTTTAGGGGAGCTGTTTTTT. Translating gives CATGVVLLGELFF. The full variable domain, with the rest looked up from reference TRBV7-2 and TRBJ2-2, is GAGVSQSPSNKVTEKGKDVELRCDPISGHTALYWYRQSLGQGLEFLIYFQGNSAPDKSGLPSDRFSAERTGGSVSTLTIQRTQQEDSAVYLCATGVVLLGELFFGEGSRLTVL.

This clonotype was recorded many times. The V call is TRBV20-1, the J call TRBJ2-1; no clear D gene. This CDR3 has 15 amino acids. CDR1 is DFQATT and CDR2 is SNEGSKA in the germline V gene (reference sequence). V gave up 1 base and J gave up 2 bases, with 12 bases separating them. The CDR3: CSARGEQKAYNEQFF. CDR3 coding DNA: TGCAGTGCTAGAGGCGAGCAGAAAGCCTACAATGAGCAGTTCTTC.

The chain combines TRBV28 with TRBJ1-3, with D tentatively TRBD1 (5 bases). The CDR3 has 14 residues. CDR1 and CDR2 from the germline V gene are MDHEN and SYDVKM. Between the trimmed V and J ends, which lost 5 bases and 0 bases, there was a span of 8 bases. The CDR3 loop is CASSTGASGNTIYF. The CDR3 nucleotides are TGTGCCAGCAGTACAGGCGCCTCTGGAAACACCATATATTTT. The full variable domain, in which reference TRBV28 and TRBJ1-3 provide the parts outside the CDR3, is DVKVTQSSRYLVKRTGEKVFLECVQDMDHENMFWYRQDPGLGLRLIYFSYDVKMKEKGDIPEGYSVSREKKERFSLILESASTNQTSMYLCASSTGASGNTIYFGEGSWLTVV.

The chain links TRBV27 to TRBJ2-7; 7 bases are shared with TRBD2. The CDR3 covers 13 residues. CDR1 is MNHEY, CDR2 SMNVEV, per germline (reference sequence). V lost 7 bases and J lost 4; bases outside the gene matches: 7. The CDR3 spells CASKKGLRYEQYF. In DNA form, the CDR3 reads TGTGCCAGCAAAAAGGGACTACGTTACGAGCAGTACTTC.

This clonotype came up many times. The chain uses TRBV20-1 and TRBJ2-1; 8 bases align to TRBD2. Germline V gives CDR1 DFQATT, CDR2 SNEGSKA (reference sequence). V trimming: 3 bases; J trimming: 3 bases; junction bases outside the gene matches: 4. CDR3 length equals 14 residues. This chain's CDR3 is CSARVAGLYNEQFF. The CDR3 DNA follows: TGCAGTGCTAGGGTAGCGGGGCTCTACAATGAGCAGTTCTTC.

This clonotype has a count of ten or more. The V gene is TRBV7-2, the J gene TRBJ1-3; maybe TRBD1 (5 bases). V shed 5 bases and J shed 4 bases, with 12 bases lying between them. CDR1 is SGHTA and CDR2 is FQGNSA in the germline V gene. This CDR3 is 14 amino acids long. The CDR3 DNA is TGTGCCAGCAGCATCGGGGGAACGGGAAACACCATATATTTT. Translating gives CASSIGGTGNTIYF.

In this sample, this clonotype turned up a few times. The chain carries TRBV11-2 and TRBJ2-1; 10 bases map to TRBD2. J was trimmed by 8 bases and V by 6 bases; bases with no gene match: 16. The germline V gene has CDR1 SGHAT and CDR2 FQNNGV. The CDR3 extends over 17 amino acids. The CDR3, as DNA: TGTGCCAGCAGTCCAGGGGGGACTAGCGTTGGGTTCGATGAGCAGTTCTTC. Its protein product is CASSPGGTSVGFDEQFF. Based on the CDR3 plus reference TRBV11-2 and TRBJ2-1, the full variable domain is EAGVAQSPRYKIIEKRQSVAFWCNPISGHATLYWYQQILGQGPKLLIQFQNNGVVDDSQLPKDRFSAERLKGVDSTLKIQPAKLEDSAVYLCASSPGGTSVGFDEQFFGPGTRLTVL.

This clonotype was recorded at least ten times. CDR3 in DNA: TGTGCCAGCAGTTTTAGTGTTCGGGGGACACCTAGCACAGATACGCAGTATTTT. Its protein product is CASSFSVRGTPSTDTQYF. The chain uses TRBV12-3 or TRBV12-4 and TRBJ2-3, with D tentatively TRBD1 or TRBD2 (6 bases each). The CDR3 spans 18 residues. V gave up 3 bases and J gave up 0 bases, with 19 bases separating them.

In its sample, this clonotype was seen many times. A read error may explain this, as a much larger clone is one base away. The chain combines TRBV20-1 with TRBJ2-1, with D perhaps matching TRBD1 (5 bases). The CDR3 consists of 13 residues. Germline V gives CDR1 DFQATT, CDR2 SNEGSKA (reference sequence). DNA of the CDR3: TGCAGTGCTCGAGACGACAGAGGCAATGAGCATTTCTTC. It translates to CSARDDRGNEHFF.

The sample holds a few counts of this clonotype. The chain is built from TRBV7-9 and TRBJ1-2; TRBD1 matches 7 bases. Germline V CDR1 and CDR2: SEHNR, FQNEAQ (reference sequence). The CDR3 runs to 16 residues. V was clipped by 4 bases and J by 0 bases; unmatched bases: 8. CDR3 sequence reads: CASSSGNRGTNYGYTF. Here the CDR3 DNA reads TGTGCCAGCAGCTCGGGGAACAGGGGTACTAACTATGGCTACACCTTC.

The chain has TRBV5-1 and TRBJ2-5, with TRBD2 matching 10 bases. Germline CDR1 and CDR2: SGHRS and YFSETQ. The length of the CDR3 is 14 residues. V lost 3 bases to trimming and J lost 5 bases; unmatched junction nucleotides: 4. This chain's CDR3 is CASSSTSGPETQYF. The CDR3 DNA reads TGCGCCAGCAGCTCGACTAGCGGGCCTGAGACCCAGTACTTC. Based on the CDR3 plus reference TRBV5-1 and TRBJ2-5, the full variable domain is KAGVTQTPRYLIKTRGQQVTLSCSPISGHRSVSWYQQTPGQGLQFLFEYFSETQRNKGNFPGRFSGRQFSNSRSEMNVSTLELGDSALYLCASSSTSGPETQYFGPGTRLLVL.